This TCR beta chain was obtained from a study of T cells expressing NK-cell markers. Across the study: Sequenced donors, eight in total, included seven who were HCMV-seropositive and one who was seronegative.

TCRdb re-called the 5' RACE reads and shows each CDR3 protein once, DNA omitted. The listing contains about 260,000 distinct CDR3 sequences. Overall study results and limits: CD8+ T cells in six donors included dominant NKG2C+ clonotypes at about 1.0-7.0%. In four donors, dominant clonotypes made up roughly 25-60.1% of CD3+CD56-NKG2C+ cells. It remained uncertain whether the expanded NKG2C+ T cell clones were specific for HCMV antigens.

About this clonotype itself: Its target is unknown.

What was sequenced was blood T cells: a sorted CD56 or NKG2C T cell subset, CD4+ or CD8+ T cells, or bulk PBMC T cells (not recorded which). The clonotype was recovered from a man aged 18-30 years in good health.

The CDR3 here is CASGGAQGTPTQYF. This chain uses TRBV10-3 with TRBJ2-5; the TRBD1 assignment by TCRdb is unverifiable without DNA. The CDR3 sequence is 14 residues long. Per the germline V gene, CDR1 is ENHRY and CDR2 is SYGVKD.